The 17 T cell receptor beta chains presented below share a single source sample, sequenced in a study of CD8+CD57+ T cells in acquired aplastic anemia. The authors sequenced patients whose flow cytometry had shown CD8+CD57+ cell expansion. Researchers used genomic DNA as the template to profile TCR beta VDJ and CDR3. A single record per CDR3 protein comes from TCRdb applying MiXCR to the reads. This sample yields fewer than 200,000 distinct CDR3 sequences, of which about half are seen a single time; 13% belongs to the top ten. Sequenced input: sorted CD4+, CD8+, or CD8+CD57+ T cells (not recorded which) from PBMCs. Source of these receptors: a human donor with aplastic anemia.

This chain links TRBV4-1 with TRBJ1-6; 9 bases fit TRBD1. This CDR3 contains 15 residues. V was pared by 4 bases and J by 7 bases, with 5 bases of the junction left unmatched. CDR1 is MGHRA, CDR2 YSYEKL, per germline. The CDR3 sequence is CASSLSGTGNSPLHF. Here the CDR3 DNA reads TGCGCCAGCAGCCTGTCCGGGACAGGGAATTCACCCCTCCACTTT.

This clonotype appeared many times. The chain couples TRBV2 to TRBJ2-3; 12 bases are a match to TRBD2. Per the germline V gene, CDR1 is SNHLY and CDR2 is FYNNEI. The CDR3 sequence is 17 residues long. Trimming cost V 1 base and J 6 bases; bases outside gene matches: 8. The CDR3 here is CASSEELAGGRSDTQYF. In nucleotides, the CDR3 is TGTGCCAGCAGTGAAGAACTAGCGGGGGGACGGTCGGATACGCAGTATTTT. Supplemented by reference TRBV2 and TRBJ2-3, the full variable domain reads EPEVTQTPSHQVTQMGQEVILRCVPISNHLYFYWYRQILGQKVEFLVSFYNNEISEKSEIFDDQFSVERPDGSNFTLKIRSTKLEDSAMYFCASSEELAGGRSDTQYFGPGTRLTVL.

This clonotype was recorded many times. This rearrangement joins TRBV20-1 to TRBJ1-4; tentative D call: TRBD1 (5 bases). The CDR3 is 14 residues long. The ends were cut back, 4 bases at V and 7 bases at J, with 16 bases in the middle. Germline V lookup: CDR1 DFQATT, CDR2 SNEGSKA (reference sequence). The CDR3 is CSAKDTKEGEKLFF. The CDR3, as DNA: TGCAGTGCTAAGGACACCAAGGAAGGTGAAAAACTGTTTTTT.

The chain combines TRBV29-1 with TRBJ1-2; D gene ambiguous. The V gene's germline CDR1 is SQVTM and CDR2 ANQGSEA. V lost 7 bases, J lost 4 bases, and 10 bases lay in between. The CDR3 consists of 11 residues. CDR3 residues: CSALISYGYTF. DNA for the CDR3: TGCAGCGCGCTCATTTCCTATGGCTACACCTTC.

The chain joins TRBV6-1 to TRBJ1-5; tentative D call: TRBD1 (5 bases). Trimming removed 1 base at V and 5 bases at J, with 12 bases between. Looked up from germline, CDR1 is MNHNS and CDR2 is SASEGT. This CDR3 is 15 amino acids long. CDR3 sequence: CASSEGVQGYQPQHF. The DNA for the CDR3 is TGTGCCAGCAGTGAAGGGGTTCAGGGTTATCAGCCCCAGCATTTT.

The gene calls are TRBV10-3 and TRBJ2-1, with D possibly being TRBD1 or TRBD2 (5 bases each). CDR3 length equals 14 residues. Trimming pared 2 bases from V and 10 bases from J, leaving 15 bases between. CDR1 is ENHRY and CDR2 is SYGVKD in the germline V gene. The CDR3 DNA is TGTGCCATCAGTGAGCCCGGGACGCCCGACGAGCAGTTCTTC. Its translation is CAISEPGTPDEQFF.

This clonotype was observed at least ten times. The V gene is TRBV5-5, the J gene TRBJ2-7; the D gene is possibly TRBD1 (6 bases). The CDR3 sequence is 14 residues long. Germline lookup yields CDR1 SGHKS and CDR2 YYEKEE (reference sequence). Trimming left V 1 base short and J 5 bases short, with 13 bases between. The CDR3 DNA follows: TGTGCCAGCAGCTTGTCGGGCAGGGGCCACGAGCAGTACTTC. Translated: CASSLSGRGHEQYF.

A word on this clonotype: Possible read error: a much larger clone is one base away. CDR3 nucleotides: TGTGCCAGCGGCTTGGGGGGGGCCGGGTCAAATGAGCAGTTCTTC. Protein sequence: CASGLGGAGSNEQFF. The chain links TRBV7-4 to TRBJ2-1, with D possibly matching TRBD2 (7 bases). The CDR3 sequence is 15 residues long. From germline, CDR1 is SGHVT and CDR2 SQSDAQ. The full variable domain, with the rest looked up from reference TRBV7-4 and TRBJ2-1, is GAGVSQSPRYKVAKRGRDVALRCDSISGHVTLYWYRQTLGQGSEVLTYSQSDAQRDKSGRPSGRFSAERPERSVSTLKIQRTEQGDSAVYLCASGLGGAGSNEQFFGPGTRLTVL.

The rearrangement uses TRBV7-6 and TRBJ2-5, with 9 bases matching TRBD2. Looked up from germline, CDR1 is SGHVS and CDR2 is FNYEAQ. This CDR3 has 14 residues. Unmatched junction bases numbered 2, after V lost 1 base and J lost 5 bases. CDR3 bases: TGTGCCAGCAGCTTAGGAACTAGCGGGGAGACCCAGTACTTC. Protein sequence: CASSLGTSGETQYF.

This clonotype was observed at least ten times. The rearrangement links TRBV20-1 to TRBJ2-3; D gene ambiguous. The germline V gene has CDR1 DFQATT and CDR2 SNEGSKA (reference sequence). V lost 3 bases to trimming and J lost 0 bases, with 10 bases between them. The CDR3 loop spans 14 amino acids. The CDR3 loop reads CSARIGPSTDTQYF. DNA for the CDR3: TGCAGTGCTAGGATTGGCCCTAGCACAGATACGCAGTATTTT.

V is TRBV10-3 and J is TRBJ2-3; possibly TRBD1 for D (6 bases). Germline lookup yields CDR1 ENHRY and CDR2 SYGVKD. The CDR3 sequence is 13 residues long. Deletions cut 3 bases from V and 5 bases from J, with 9 bases between. The DNA of the CDR3 is TGTGCCATCAGTGAAGGGGGTGTAGATACGCAGTATTTT. Protein product: CAISEGGVDTQYF.

This clonotype has a count of ten or more. V gene TRBV27 combines with J gene TRBJ2-7; D might be TRBD2 (6 bases). The length of the CDR3 is 13 residues. Trimming pared 5 bases from V and 4 bases from J, leaving 12 bases between. Germline V gene sequence: CDR1 MNHEY, CDR2 SMNVEV (reference sequence). The CDR3 spells CASSRAGLYEQYF. The DNA of the CDR3 is TGTGCCAGCAGTAGGGCGGGACTGTACGAGCAGTACTTC.

This clonotype was seen at least ten times. V and J are TRBV11-3 and TRBJ2-1; TRBD1 matches 9 bases. The length of the CDR3 is 14 residues. The V segment lost 5 bases and the J segment 7 bases; nucleotides outside the gene matches: 6. Germline V lookup: CDR1 SGHNT, CDR2 YENEEA. CDR3: CASSPSGTGNEQFF. The CDR3 DNA reads as TGTGCCAGCAGCCCCTCCGGGACAGGGAATGAGCAGTTCTTC.

This clonotype was counted ten times or more. The V gene is TRBV9, the J gene TRBJ2-7, with 11 bases that match TRBD1. Germline V gene sequence: CDR1 SGDLS, CDR2 YYNGEE. This CDR3 is built from 15 residues. The V segment lost 0 bases and the J segment 3 bases; nucleotides outside the gene matches: 2. CDR3 in amino acids: CASSVGGTGGYEQYF. For the CDR3, the DNA is TGTGCCAGCAGCGTAGGGGGGACAGGGGGCTACGAGCAGTACTTC.

This clonotype was counted once. The chain employs TRBV24-1 and TRBJ1-5; perhaps TRBD1 as D (5 bases). The CDR3 runs 15 residues. Germline assignment: CDR1 KGHDR and CDR2 SFDVKD. The V end was cut by 3 bases, the J end by 4 bases, with 12 bases between. This CDR3 reads CATSDPGTLNQPQHF. CDR3 nucleotide sequence: TGTGCCACCAGTGATCCGGGGACCCTAAATCAGCCCCAGCATTTT.

At least ten counts were recorded for this clonotype. This chain uses TRBV29-1 with TRBJ1-1, with TRBD1 identical over 7 bases. Germline-derived CDR1 and CDR2 are SQVTM and ANQGSEA. This CDR3 spans 13 amino acids. V shed 3 bases and J 5 bases; nucleotides not matched to a gene: 6. DNA of the CDR3: TGCAGCGTTGAGACAGGGAGGAATACTGAAGCTTTCTTT. Its translation is CSVETGRNTEAFF.

The chain employs TRBV5-1 and TRBJ1-6; 10 bases map to TRBD1. There are 14 residues in the CDR3. Germline V gene data show CDR1 as SGHRS and CDR2 as YFSETQ. Trimming removed 4 bases from V and 11 bases from J; junction bases left unmatched: 6. In DNA form, the CDR3 reads TGCGCCAGCAGCCTGGGACAGGGGATGGCACCCCTCCACTTT. It translates to CASSLGQGMAPLHF.